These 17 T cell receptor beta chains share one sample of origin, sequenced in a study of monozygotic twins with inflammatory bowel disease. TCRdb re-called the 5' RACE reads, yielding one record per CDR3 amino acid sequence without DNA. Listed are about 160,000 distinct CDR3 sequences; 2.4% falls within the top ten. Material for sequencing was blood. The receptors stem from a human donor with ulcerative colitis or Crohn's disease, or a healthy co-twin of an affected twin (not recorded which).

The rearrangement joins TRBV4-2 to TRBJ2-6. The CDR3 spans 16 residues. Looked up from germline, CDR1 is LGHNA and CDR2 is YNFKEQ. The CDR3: CASSQDVLSGANVLTF.

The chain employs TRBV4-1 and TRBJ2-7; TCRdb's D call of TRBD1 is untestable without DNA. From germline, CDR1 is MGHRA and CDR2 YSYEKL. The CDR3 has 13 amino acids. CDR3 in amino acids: CASSGQPREEQYF.

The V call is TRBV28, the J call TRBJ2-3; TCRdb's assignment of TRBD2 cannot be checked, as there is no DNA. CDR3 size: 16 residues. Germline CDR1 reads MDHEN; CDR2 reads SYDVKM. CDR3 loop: CASSFGLAGGGDTQYF.

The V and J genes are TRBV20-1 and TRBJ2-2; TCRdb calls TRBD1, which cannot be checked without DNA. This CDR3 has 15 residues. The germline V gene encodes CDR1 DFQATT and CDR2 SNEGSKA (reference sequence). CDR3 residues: CSAREGGVDTGELFF.

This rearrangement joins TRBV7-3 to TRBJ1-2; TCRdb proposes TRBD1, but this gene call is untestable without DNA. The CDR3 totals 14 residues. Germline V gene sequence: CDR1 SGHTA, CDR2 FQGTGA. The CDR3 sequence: CASSLTGQGNGYTF.

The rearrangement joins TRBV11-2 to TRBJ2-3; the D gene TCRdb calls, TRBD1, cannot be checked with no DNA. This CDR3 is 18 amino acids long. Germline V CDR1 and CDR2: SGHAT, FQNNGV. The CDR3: CASTAGRFERGSTDTQYF.

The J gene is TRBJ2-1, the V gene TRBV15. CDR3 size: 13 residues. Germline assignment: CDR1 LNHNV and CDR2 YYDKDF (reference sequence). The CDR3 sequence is CATSGVRGSEQFF.

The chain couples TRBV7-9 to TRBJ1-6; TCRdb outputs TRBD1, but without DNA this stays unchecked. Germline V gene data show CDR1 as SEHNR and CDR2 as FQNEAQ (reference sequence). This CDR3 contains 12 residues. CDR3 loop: CASTGEHSPLHF.

CDR3 region: CASSLLTGVDIVGTSVTDTQYF. V and J are TRBV7-2 and TRBJ2-3; lacking DNA, the TRBD2 call made by TCRdb goes unchecked. CDR1 is SGHTA, CDR2 FQGNSA, per germline. This CDR3 spans 22 amino acids.

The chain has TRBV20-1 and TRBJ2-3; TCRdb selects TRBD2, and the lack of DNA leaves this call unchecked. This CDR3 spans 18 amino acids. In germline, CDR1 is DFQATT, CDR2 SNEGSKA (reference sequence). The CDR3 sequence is CSASGLAGGRGVTDTQYF.

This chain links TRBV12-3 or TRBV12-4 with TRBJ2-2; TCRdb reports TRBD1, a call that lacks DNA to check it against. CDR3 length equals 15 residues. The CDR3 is CASSPDRAGTGELFF.

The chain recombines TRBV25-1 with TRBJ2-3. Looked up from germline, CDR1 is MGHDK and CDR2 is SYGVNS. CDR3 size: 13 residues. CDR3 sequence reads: CASSELGSDTQYF. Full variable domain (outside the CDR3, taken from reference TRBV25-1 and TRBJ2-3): EADIYQTPRYLVIGTGKKITLECSQTMGHDKMYWYQQDPGMELHLIHYSYGVNSTEKGDLSSESTVSRIRTEHFPLTLESARPSHTSQYLCASSELGSDTQYFGPGTRLTVL.

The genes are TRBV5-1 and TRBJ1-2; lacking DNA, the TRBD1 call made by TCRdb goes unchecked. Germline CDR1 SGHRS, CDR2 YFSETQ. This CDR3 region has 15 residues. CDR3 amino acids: CASSLEGQGGYGYTF.

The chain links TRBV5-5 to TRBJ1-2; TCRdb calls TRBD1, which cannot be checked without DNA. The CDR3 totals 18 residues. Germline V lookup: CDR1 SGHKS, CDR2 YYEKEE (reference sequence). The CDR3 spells CASSLRITDSLQNYGYTF.

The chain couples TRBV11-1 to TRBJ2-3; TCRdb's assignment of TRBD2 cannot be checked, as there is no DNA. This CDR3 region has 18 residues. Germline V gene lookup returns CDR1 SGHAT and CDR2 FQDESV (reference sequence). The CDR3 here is CASSLRRWRAGGPDTQYF.

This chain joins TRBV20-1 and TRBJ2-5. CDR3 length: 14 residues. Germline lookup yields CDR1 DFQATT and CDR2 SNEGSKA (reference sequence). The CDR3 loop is CSARGSVAKETQYF.

This CDR3 reads CASSSPQFLDTQYF. The V gene is TRBV6-5, the J gene TRBJ2-3; with no DNA, the TCRdb D assignment of TRBD1 cannot be verified. Per germline, CDR1 MNHEY and CDR2 SVGAGI. The CDR3 is made up of 14 amino acids.